Listed below are T cell receptor beta chains from one sample, sequenced in a study of Graves' ophthalmopathy and Graves' hyperthyroidism. TCRdb analysed the multiplex PCR reads with MiXCR anew, one entry per CDR3 protein. Among around 470,000 distinct CDR3 sequences listed, around 14% were seen once. Sequences were obtained from blood. The receptors stem from a woman aged 25 to 39 with Graves' ophthalmopathy. Both conserved end residues are part of each CDR3. A D gene is named only where the DNA matches it firmly. Not all rows give a size; the values are once, few, many and, for expanded clones, a class.

V gene	D gene	clone size	J gene	CDR3 DNA	CDR3 protein
TRBV12-3/TRBV12-4	.	many	TRBJ1-5	TGTGCCAGCAGTTGGGGGAACGACCTACCGGGGCAGCCCCAGCATTTT	CASSWGNDLPGQPQHF
TRBV2	TRBD1	many	TRBJ1-2	TGTGCCAGCAGTACCAGACAGGGGCAGAATGGCTACACCTTC	CASSTRQGQNGYTF
TRBV20-1	.	many	TRBJ1-6	TGCAGTGCTAAGGACACCTATAATTCACCCCTCCACTTT	CSAKDTYNSPLHF
TRBV7-2	.	.	TRBJ1-2	TGTGCCAGCAGCTTTGAACAGGGCCCCAACTATGGCTACACCTTC	CASSFEQGPNYGYTF
TRBV20-1	.	.	TRBJ1-5	TGCAGTGCTTCTCAAGGGGATCAGCCCCAGCATTTT	CSASQGDQPQHF
TRBV13	TRBD1	many	TRBJ1-2	TGTGCCAGCAGCTCCCCCGACAGGGGCGACTATGGCTACACCTTC	CASSSPDRGDYGYTF
TRBV12-3/TRBV12-4	TRBD1	many	TRBJ2-5	TGTGCCACAATAAGGACAGGACTAGAGACCCAGTACTTC	CATIRTGLETQYF
TRBV2	TRBD1	.	TRBJ2-6	TGTGCCAGCAGGAGACAGGGTGGGGCCAACGTCCTGACTTTC	CASRRQGGANVLTF
TRBV28	.	many	TRBJ1-2	TGTGCCAGCACCATTCAGGGGAATAACTATGGCTACACCTTC	CASTIQGNNYGYTF
TRBV7-3	TRBD2	.	TRBJ2-2	TGTGCCAGCAGCTTACAGGCGGGGGGGCCCACCGGGGAGCTGTTTTTT	CASSLQAGGPTGELFF
TRBV12-3/TRBV12-4	TRBD2	many	TRBJ2-3	TGTGCCAGCAGCTCTAGCGGGAGTTCAGGAGATACGCAGTATTTT	CASSSSGSSGDTQYF
TRBV2	.	many	TRBJ1-5	TGTGCCAGCAACGAAGAGACAGTTACGGATCAGCCCCAGCATTTT	CASNEETVTDQPQHF
TRBV27	.	.	TRBJ2-7	TGTGCCAGCAGCTCCTACAGGGGGGGGCCCTACGAGCAGTACTTC	CASSSYRGGPYEQYF
TRBV4-1	.	many	TRBJ2-7	TGCGCCAGCAGCCAAGATCAGGGCTACGAGCAGTACTTC	CASSQDQGYEQYF